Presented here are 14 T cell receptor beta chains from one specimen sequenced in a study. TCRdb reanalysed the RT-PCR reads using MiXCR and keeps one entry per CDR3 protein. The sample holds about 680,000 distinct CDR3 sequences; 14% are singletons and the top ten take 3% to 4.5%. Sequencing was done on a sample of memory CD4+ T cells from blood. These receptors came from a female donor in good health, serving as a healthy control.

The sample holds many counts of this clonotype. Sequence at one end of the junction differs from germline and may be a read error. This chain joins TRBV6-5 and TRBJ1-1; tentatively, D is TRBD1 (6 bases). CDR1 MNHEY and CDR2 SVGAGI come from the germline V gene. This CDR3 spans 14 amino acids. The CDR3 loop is CASSDSGTRVEAFF. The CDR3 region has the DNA TGTGCCAGCAGTGACTCCGGGACAAGGGTCGAAGCTTTCTTT.

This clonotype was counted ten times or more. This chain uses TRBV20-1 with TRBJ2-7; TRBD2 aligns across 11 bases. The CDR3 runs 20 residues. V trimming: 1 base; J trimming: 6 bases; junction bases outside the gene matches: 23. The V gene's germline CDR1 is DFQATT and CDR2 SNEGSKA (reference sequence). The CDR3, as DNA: TGCAGTGCTAGAGTGGGGACTAGCGGATCTACAAAGGGGGGAAGGGTCGAGCAGTACTTC. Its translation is CSARVGTSGSTKGGRVEQYF.

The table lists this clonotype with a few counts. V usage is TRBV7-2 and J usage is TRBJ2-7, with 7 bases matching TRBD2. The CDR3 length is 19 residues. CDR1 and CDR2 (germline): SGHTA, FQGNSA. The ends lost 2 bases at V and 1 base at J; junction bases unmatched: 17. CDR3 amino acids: CASSLIASGTPIRSYEQYF. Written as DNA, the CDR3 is TGTGCCAGCAGCTTAATTGCGAGCGGGACCCCTATTCGGTCCTACGAGCAGTACTTC.

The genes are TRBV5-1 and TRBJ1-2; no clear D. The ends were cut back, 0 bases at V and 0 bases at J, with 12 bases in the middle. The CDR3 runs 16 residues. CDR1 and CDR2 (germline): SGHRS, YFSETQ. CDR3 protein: CASSLGEEPTNYGYTF. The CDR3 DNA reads TGCGCCAGCAGCTTGGGGGAGGAACCAACTAACTATGGCTACACCTTC.

The CDR3 DNA is TGTGCCAGCAGCCGATGGGGGGGGCAATCTCCTGGGGCCAACGTCCTGACTTTC. This gives the protein CASSRWGGQSPGANVLTF. The V and J genes are TRBV7-9 and TRBJ2-6; possible D gene TRBD2, 7 bases. The CDR3 consists of 18 residues. Deletions cut 5 bases from V and 2 bases from J, with 19 bases between. Looked up from germline, CDR1 is SEHNR and CDR2 is FQNEAQ (reference sequence). Looking up the rest from reference TRBV7-9 and TRBJ2-6 gives the full variable domain: DTGVSQNPRHKITKRGQNVTFRCDPISEHNRLYWYRQTLGQGPEFLTYFQNEAQLEKSRLLSDRFSAERPKGSFSTLEIQRTEQGDSAMYLCASSRWGGQSPGANVLTFGAGSRLTVL.

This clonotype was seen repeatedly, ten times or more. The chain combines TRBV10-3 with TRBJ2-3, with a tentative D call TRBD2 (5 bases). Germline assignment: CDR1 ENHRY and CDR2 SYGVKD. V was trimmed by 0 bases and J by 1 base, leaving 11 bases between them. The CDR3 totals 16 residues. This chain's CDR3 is CAISESGSSRTDTQYF. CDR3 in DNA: TGTGCCATCAGTGAGTCGGGGAGCAGTCGCACAGATACGCAGTATTTT.

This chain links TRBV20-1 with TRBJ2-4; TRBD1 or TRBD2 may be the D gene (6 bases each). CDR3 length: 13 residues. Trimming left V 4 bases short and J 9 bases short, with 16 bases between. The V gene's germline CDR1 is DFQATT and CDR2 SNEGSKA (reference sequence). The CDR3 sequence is CSANDGGGGIQYF. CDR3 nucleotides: TGCAGTGCTAATGACGGCGGAGGGGGCATTCAGTACTTC.

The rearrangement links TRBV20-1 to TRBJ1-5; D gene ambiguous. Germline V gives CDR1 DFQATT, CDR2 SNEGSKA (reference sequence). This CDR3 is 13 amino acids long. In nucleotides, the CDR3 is TGCAGAGCCTCGGGCGGCGATAATCAGCCCCAGCATTTT. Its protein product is CRASGGDNQPQHF.

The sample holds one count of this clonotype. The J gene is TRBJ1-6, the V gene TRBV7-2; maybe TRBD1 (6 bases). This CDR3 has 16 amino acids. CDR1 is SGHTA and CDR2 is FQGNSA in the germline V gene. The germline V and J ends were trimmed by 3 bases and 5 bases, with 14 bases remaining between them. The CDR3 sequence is CASSLLRTANNSPLHF. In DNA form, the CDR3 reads TGTGCCAGCAGCTTGCTCCGGACAGCTAATAATTCACCCCTCCACTTT.

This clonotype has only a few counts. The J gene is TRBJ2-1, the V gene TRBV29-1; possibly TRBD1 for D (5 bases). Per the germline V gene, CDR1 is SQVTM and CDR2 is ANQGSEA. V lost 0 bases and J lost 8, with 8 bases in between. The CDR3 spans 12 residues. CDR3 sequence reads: CSVEDIGDEQFF. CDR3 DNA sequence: TGCAGCGTTGAAGACATAGGGGATGAGCAGTTCTTC.

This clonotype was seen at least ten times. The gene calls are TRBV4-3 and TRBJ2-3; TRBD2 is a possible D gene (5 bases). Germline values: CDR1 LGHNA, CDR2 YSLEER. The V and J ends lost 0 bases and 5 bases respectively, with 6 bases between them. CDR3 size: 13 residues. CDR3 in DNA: TGCGCCAGCAGCCAAGATCGGGGAGATACGCAGTATTTT. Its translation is CASSQDRGDTQYF.

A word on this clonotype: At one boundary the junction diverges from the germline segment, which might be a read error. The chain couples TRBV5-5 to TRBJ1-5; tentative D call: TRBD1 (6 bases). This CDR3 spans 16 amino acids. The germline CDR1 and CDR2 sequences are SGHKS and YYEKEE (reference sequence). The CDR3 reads CASSLGRGLVIETQHF. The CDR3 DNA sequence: TGCGCCAGCAGCTTGGGTCGGGGGCTTGTGATAGAGACCCAGCATTTT.

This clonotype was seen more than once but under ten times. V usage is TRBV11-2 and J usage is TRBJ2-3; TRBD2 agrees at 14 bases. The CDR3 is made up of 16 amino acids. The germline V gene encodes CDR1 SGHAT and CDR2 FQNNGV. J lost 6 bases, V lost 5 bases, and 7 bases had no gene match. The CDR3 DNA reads TGTGCCAGCAGCATGGGACTAGCGGGAGATGCGGATACGCAGTATTTT. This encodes CASSMGLAGDADTQYF.

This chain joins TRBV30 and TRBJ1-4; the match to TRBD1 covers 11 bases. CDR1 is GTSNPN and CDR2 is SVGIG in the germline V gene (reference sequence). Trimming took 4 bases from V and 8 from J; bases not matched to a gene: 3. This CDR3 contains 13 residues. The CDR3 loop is CAWTWTGGEKLFF. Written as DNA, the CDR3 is TGTGCCTGGACATGGACAGGGGGCGAAAAACTGTTTTTT.